This T cell receptor beta chain was identified during a study of shared clonotypes between healthy human individuals. This CDR3 region has 15 residues. Trimming shortened V by 3 bases and J by 3 bases, and 14 bases separated the two germline ends. Germline V lookup: CDR1 MGHDK, CDR2 SYGVNS. In the CD4+ fraction, cells were divided into CD45RA+ naive and CD45RA-negative memory subsets. The method was immunoSEQ multiplex PCR; TCRdb's version includes in-frame clones alone and lacks a portion of them. The sample contains fewer than 2.5 million clones, 90% to 95% of which appear only once. The chain couples TRBV25-1 to TRBJ1-1, with D possibly being TRBD1 (5 bases). The sample comprised naive CD4+ T cells from PBMCs. Subset defined: CD45RA+ positively selected. The source of this sequence is a young man in good health. Some clones in this sample may be carry-over from other donors' samples. CDR3 coding DNA: TGTGCCAGCAGTGAGGTTCAGGGTGGGGACACTGAAGCTTTCTTT. It encodes CASSEVQGGDTEAFF.